This T cell receptor beta chain was retrieved from a study of vaccination and CD4 T cells after COVID-19 (dated by TCRdb to between 2022 and 2023). Broadly, across the study: Every convalescent patient had a positive nasal swab PCR test for SARS-CoV-2, with mild disease in about 9 patients and severe disease in one. In ten to eleven COVID-19 convalescent patients and 4 infection-naive healthy vaccine recipients, researchers compared the spike-specific CD4+ TCR repertoire from before mRNA vaccination with the repertoire from after. Post-COVID blood samples were collected from convalescent patients a median of approximately 93 days after diagnosis, with a range of about 30 to 170 days. The time from the second vaccine dose to post-vaccine blood sampling had a median of approximately 72 days and ranged from 14 to 241 days. Two doses of either the Pfizer-BioNTech BNT162b2 vaccine (n=8) or the Moderna mRNA-1273 vaccine (n=2) were administered to participants. In control cultures, a CEFX viral epitope pool was used as positive control, an HIV-1 Nef peptide pool was used as negative control, or no peptide was added. Culture stimuli were overlapping spike peptide pools from SARS-CoV-2 and from the common cold coronaviruses HCoV-NL63, HCoV-OC43 and HCoV-229E. In the convalescent cohort there were six males and four females, among whom were two Hispanic individuals, seven Caucasians, two Asians and one multiracial person.

The treatment or condition tag for this specimen amounts to: roughly ten-day PBMC culture with coronavirus spike peptide pools or control peptides (ViraFEST assay). To expand antigen-specific T cells with peptide pools and then pick out the expanded clonotypes through TCR sequencing, the study relied on the ViraFEST assay. The positive SARS-CoV-2 PCR tests of the convalescent patients were dated from March to December 2020, before the Alpha, Beta and Delta variants emerged in the United States. Each well held 2 million to 2.5 million PBMCs cultured with roughly 10 ug/ml peptide pools in IMDM containing roughly 4.7% human AB serum and roughly 9.3 IU/ml IL-2. On days 3 and 7, half of the culture medium was replaced with fresh IL-2-containing medium. CD4+ T cells were isolated after roughly eleven days of culture through negative selection using the EasySep CD4+ T cell isolation kit. Ficoll-Paque Plus gradient centrifugation was used to isolate PBMCs from whole blood, and the isolated PBMCs were then either used fresh or cryopreserved at -140C. Each culture condition was generally run in triplicate wells.

The library was produced with PCR. DNA from cultured CD4+ T cells underwent TCR sequencing with the Oncomine TCR Beta short-read assay at the Johns Hopkins FTIC core. The QIAamp micro DNA kit was used to extract genomic DNA from the cultured CD4+ T cells. Oncomine TCR Beta libraries from cultured CD4+ T cells were pooled using unique dual indexes and sequenced on an Illumina iSeq 100. Under the source paper's analysis protocol: Non-productive sequences were removed, and CDR3s that did not start with C, did not end with F or W, or were shorter than 7 amino acids were discarded. The MANAFEST web application was used to identify antigen-specific clonotypes by comparing peptide-stimulated wells against reference wells and other culture wells. To be called positive, a clone needed an FDR below 0.05, an odds ratio above 5, and a productive frequency above 0.1% in at least two of three replicate wells. A clonotype was classed as cross-reactive if the clonotype showed significant expansion both in SARS-CoV-2 spike wells and in at least one common cold coronavirus spike condition. Similarity between CDR3 sequences was evaluated in R version 3.6.1 using Levenshtein distances (stringdist) and unrooted phylogenetic trees (ape). TCRdb reprocessed the public reads (quality trimming at Q25 with fastp, clone calling with MiXCR) and kept in-frame beta chains. Every CDR3 protein is listed once, alongside the most common genes and DNA of its rows. TCRdb assigned the V and J calls; the authors' analysis was not used. This sample gives about 12,000 distinct CDR3 sequences in total; approximately 43% of them show up just once. The top ten hold over 15% of the sample.

Counted from cysteine to phenylalanine, this CDR3 has 12 amino acids. Only the CDR3 part of the read is kept: 36 bases, read in frame from the first base. V is clipped by 6 bases and J by 2 bases, and the sequence between their germline boundaries is 7 bases long. A word on this clonotype: No cognate antigen has been identified for it. No much larger clone exists at a distance of one base, and base qualities are not known.

What the research found in general, with its limitations: An increase in the median number of SARS-CoV-2-reactive clonotypes from 20 to 25 after infection to 38 after vaccination was observed, but the change was not found to be significant. Nearly all vaccine-specific clones in convalescent patients (304 of 307) were mono-reactive for SARS-CoV-2 spike rather than cross-reactive with common cold coronaviruses. Among convalescent patients, a median about 86% of the SARS-CoV-2-reactive clones seen after vaccination appeared only after vaccination, which suggests priming specific to the vaccine. The number of convalescent patients in the study was relatively small, and the study did not examine early timepoints following natural infection.

The clonotype originates from a human donor who had recovered from COVID-19. The sequencing input was CD4+ T cells from blood, cultured in vitro. Recombination joined TRBV12-3 or TRBV12-4 with TRBJ1-2; the D gene remains uncertain. The bases are TGTGCCAGCAGCCAGGCAAACTATGGCTACACCTTC. It encodes CASSQANYGYTF.